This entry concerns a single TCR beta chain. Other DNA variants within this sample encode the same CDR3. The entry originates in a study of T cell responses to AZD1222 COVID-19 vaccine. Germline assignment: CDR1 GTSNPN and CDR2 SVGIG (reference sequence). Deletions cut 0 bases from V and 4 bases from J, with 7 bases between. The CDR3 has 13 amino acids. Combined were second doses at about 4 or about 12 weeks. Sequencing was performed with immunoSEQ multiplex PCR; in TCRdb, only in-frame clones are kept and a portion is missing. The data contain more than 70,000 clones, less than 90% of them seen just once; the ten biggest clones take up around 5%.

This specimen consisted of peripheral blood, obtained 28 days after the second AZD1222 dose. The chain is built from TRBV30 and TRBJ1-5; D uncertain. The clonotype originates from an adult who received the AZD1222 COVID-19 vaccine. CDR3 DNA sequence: TGTGCCTGGAGTGTTCGGAATAATCAGCCCCAGCATTTT. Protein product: CAWSVRNNQPQHF.